Each of the 10 T cell receptor beta chains below was sequenced from the same sample in a study of response to subunit inactivated influenza vaccine. One entry per CDR3 protein, called by TCRdb with MiXCR from the RT-PCR reads. The table has 650,000 to 800,000 distinct CDR3 sequences, approximately 13% seen once. This specimen was PBMCs from blood, taken 14 to 15 days before vaccination. The receptor source for this set is a man aged 45-65 years who received an inactivated influenza vaccine.

V gene TRBV20-1 combines with J gene TRBJ2-7; 9 bases are a match to TRBD1. In germline, CDR1 is DFQATT, CDR2 SNEGSKA (reference sequence). After removal of 0 bases from V and 6 bases from J, the junction contained 12 bases not matched to a gene. This CDR3 spans 16 amino acids. CDR3 residues: CSARDPTHSTGGEQYF. The CDR3 coding sequence is TGCAGTGCTAGAGATCCGACTCACTCGACAGGGGGCGAGCAGTACTTC.

A few counts support this clonotype. V is TRBV29-1 and J is TRBJ2-7, with TRBD1 matching 9 bases. V shed 4 bases and J 2 bases; nucleotides not matched to a gene: 9. The germline CDR1 and CDR2 sequences are SQVTM and ANQGSEA. This CDR3 comprises 15 residues. CDR3: CSVAGTGTGPYEQYF. CDR3 DNA: TGCAGCGTTGCGGGAACCGGGACAGGGCCCTACGAGCAGTACTTC.

In this sample, this clonotype turned up a few times. The V call is TRBV2, the J call TRBJ2-1; 14 bases are shared with TRBD2. CDR3 length: 16 residues. Germline V gene lookup returns CDR1 SNHLY and CDR2 FYNNEI. The ends lost 6 bases at V and 9 bases at J; junction bases unmatched: 10. The chain's CDR3 is CASRGLAGDRGFEQFF. CDR3 sequence (DNA): TGTGCCAGCAGGGGACTAGCGGGGGATCGTGGATTTGAGCAGTTCTTC.

The sample holds a few counts of this clonotype. This sequence joins TRBV20-1 and TRBJ2-7, with TRBD1 matching 9 bases. This CDR3 has 13 amino acids. The germline V gene has CDR1 DFQATT and CDR2 SNEGSKA (reference sequence). Trimming at V came to 6 bases and at J to 4 bases, leaving 7 bases not matched to a gene. CDR3 sequence: CSAGGQGGYEQYF. Here the CDR3 DNA reads TGCAGTGCAGGGGGACAGGGTGGGTACGAGCAGTACTTC.

This clonotype was seen a single time. V gene TRBV24-1 combines with J gene TRBJ2-5; D remains unclear. This CDR3 spans 13 amino acids. The V end was cut by 3 bases, the J end by 7 bases, with 11 bases between. The germline V gene has CDR1 KGHDR and CDR2 SFDVKD. This CDR3 is CATSDAGPPTQYF. Here the CDR3 DNA reads TGTGCCACCAGTGATGCAGGACCCCCGACCCAGTACTTC.

This clonotype has a count of ten or more. V and J are TRBV5-1 and TRBJ2-7, with TRBD2 identical over 13 bases. The CDR3 consists of 18 residues. The germline V gene encodes CDR1 SGHRS and CDR2 YFSETQ. V lost 4 bases and J lost 0; bases outside the gene matches: 10. The CDR3 region has the DNA TGCGCCAGCAGCCTCGGACTAGCGGGAGAGGCCAGCTCCTACGAGCAGTACTTC. Translating it yields CASSLGLAGEASSYEQYF.

In this sample, this clonotype turned up a few times. This chain connects TRBV28 to TRBJ1-2; D uncertain. CDR1 and CDR2 (germline): MDHEN, SYDVKM. With 6 bases removed from V and 4 bases from J, the gap between germline ends came to 12 bases. The length of the CDR3 is 13 residues. The CDR3 DNA sequence: TGTGCCAGCAGACCCCCAGGTACCTATGGCTACACCTTC. Protein product: CASRPPGTYGYTF.

The rearrangement joins TRBV7-6 to TRBJ2-5; no definite D call. The germline gives CDR1 SGHVS, CDR2 FNYEAQ. The CDR3 totals 12 residues. The ends were cut back, 5 bases at V and 1 base at J, with 5 bases in the middle. This chain's CDR3 is CASSALQETQYF. Written as DNA, the CDR3 is TGTGCCAGCAGCGCCCTCCAAGAGACCCAGTACTTC.

The chain links TRBV28 to TRBJ1-5, with D tentatively TRBD1 (5 bases). The CDR3 contains 13 residues. Looked up from germline, CDR1 is MDHEN and CDR2 is SYDVKM. V lost 6 bases and J lost 4, with 10 bases in between. The CDR3 DNA is TGTGCCAGCAGGGAACAGGAAAATCAGCCCCAGCATTTT. Translating gives CASREQENQPQHF. Full variable domain (rest looked up from reference TRBV28 and TRBJ1-5): DVKVTQSSRYLVKRTGEKVFLECVQDMDHENMFWYRQDPGLGLRLIYFSYDVKMKEKGDIPEGYSVSREKKERFSLILESASTNQTSMYLCASREQENQPQHFGDGTRLSIL.

The chain is built from TRBV20-1 and TRBJ2-4; 7 nucleotides line up with TRBD2. This CDR3 contains 15 residues. Per germline, CDR1 DFQATT and CDR2 SNEGSKA (reference sequence). J lost 6 bases, V lost 3 bases, and 11 bases had no gene match. CDR3 loop: CSARYPSGFLNIQYF. The CDR3 bases are TGCAGTGCTAGGTACCCTAGCGGCTTTCTAAACATTCAGTACTTC.